This TCR beta chain was obtained from a study of blood T cell repertoires in COVID-19. Study details: Italy, Spain and the United States were the sources of the convalescent and acute COVID-19 samples. Sources were T cells, B-cell-depleted T cells, or PBMCs; the material itself was cDNA or gDNA.

Germline V gene sequence: CDR1 MNHEY, CDR2 SVGAGI. Between the trimmed V and J ends, which lost 5 bases and 2 bases, there was a span of 13 bases. This CDR3 contains 14 residues. In the study's own analysis: The authors estimated nucleated cell counts from reference gene primer amplification. The assay was immunoSEQ multiplex PCR, and TCRdb's table has in-frame clones only and misses some. Clonal size and the V and J genes are those of that table, whereas D and trimming came from the DNA. The sample lists 200,000 to 250,000 clones, approximately 82% occurring once. The sequencing sample was made of peripheral blood. The clonotype originates from a woman in her late teens or twenties with acute or convalescent COVID-19. The chain employs TRBV6-5 and TRBJ2-7; perhaps TRBD1 as D (5 bases). Here the CDR3 DNA reads TGTGCCAGCAGTCCAGGGTCCCCTACCTACGAGCAGTACTTC. Translating it yields CASSPGSPTYEQYF.